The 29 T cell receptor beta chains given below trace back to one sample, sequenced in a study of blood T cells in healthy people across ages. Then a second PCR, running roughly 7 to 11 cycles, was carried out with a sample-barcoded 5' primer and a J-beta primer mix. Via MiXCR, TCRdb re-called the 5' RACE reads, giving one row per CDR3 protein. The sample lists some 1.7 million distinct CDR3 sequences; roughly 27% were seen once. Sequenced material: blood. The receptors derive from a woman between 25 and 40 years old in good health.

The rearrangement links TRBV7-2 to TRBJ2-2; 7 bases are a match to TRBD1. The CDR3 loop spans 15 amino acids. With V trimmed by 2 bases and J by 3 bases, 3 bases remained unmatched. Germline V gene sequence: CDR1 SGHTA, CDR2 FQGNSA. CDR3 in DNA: TGTGCCAGCAGCTTATCACAGGGGTACACCGGGGAGCTGTTTTTT. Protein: CASSLSQGYTGELFF.

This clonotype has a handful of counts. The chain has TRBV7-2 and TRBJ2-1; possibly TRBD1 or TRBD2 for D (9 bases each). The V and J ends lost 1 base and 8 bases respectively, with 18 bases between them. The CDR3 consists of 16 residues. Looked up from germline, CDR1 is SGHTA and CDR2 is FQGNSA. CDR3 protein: CASSLVASGTGHEQFF. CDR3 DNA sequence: TGTGCCAGCAGCTTAGTCGCTAGCGGGACAGGGCATGAGCAGTTCTTC.

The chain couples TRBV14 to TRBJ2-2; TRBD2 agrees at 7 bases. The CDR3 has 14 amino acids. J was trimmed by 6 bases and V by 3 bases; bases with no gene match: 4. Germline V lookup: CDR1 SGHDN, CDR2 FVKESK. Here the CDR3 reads CASSQRLASGELFF. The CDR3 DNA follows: TGTGCCAGCAGCCAGAGACTAGCCTCCGGGGAGCTGTTTTTT.

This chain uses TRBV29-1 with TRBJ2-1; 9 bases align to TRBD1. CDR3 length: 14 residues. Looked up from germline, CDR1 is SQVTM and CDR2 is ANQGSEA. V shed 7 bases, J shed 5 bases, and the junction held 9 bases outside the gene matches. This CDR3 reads CSGLGQGVHNEQFF. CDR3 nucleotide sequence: TGCAGCGGTCTGGGACAGGGAGTGCACAATGAGCAGTTCTTC.

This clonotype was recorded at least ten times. The CDR3 sequence is CASSFRDRNIQYF. CDR3 DNA sequence: TGTGCCAGCAGTTTTCGTGACAGAAACATTCAGTACTTC. The chain has TRBV12-3 or TRBV12-4 and TRBJ2-4; D is perhaps TRBD1 (5 bases). This CDR3 region has 13 residues. Trimming pared 3 bases from V and 6 bases from J, leaving 9 bases between.

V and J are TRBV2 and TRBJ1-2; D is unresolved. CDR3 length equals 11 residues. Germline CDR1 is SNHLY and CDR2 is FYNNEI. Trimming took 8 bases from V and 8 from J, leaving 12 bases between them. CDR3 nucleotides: TGTGCCAGCGCGACCATTTGGGGCTACACCTTC. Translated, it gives CASATIWGYTF.

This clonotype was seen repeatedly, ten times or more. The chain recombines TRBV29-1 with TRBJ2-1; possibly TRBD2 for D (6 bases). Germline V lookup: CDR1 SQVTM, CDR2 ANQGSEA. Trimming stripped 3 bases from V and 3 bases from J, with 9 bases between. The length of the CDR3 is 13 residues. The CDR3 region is CSVERRDYNEQFF. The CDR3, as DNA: TGCAGCGTTGAGAGGCGGGACTACAATGAGCAGTTCTTC.

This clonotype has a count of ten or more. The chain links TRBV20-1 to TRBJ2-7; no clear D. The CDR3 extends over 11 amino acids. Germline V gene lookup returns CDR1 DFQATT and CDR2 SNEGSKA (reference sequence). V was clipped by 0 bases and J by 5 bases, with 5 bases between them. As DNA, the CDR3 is TGCAGTGCTAGAGAAGGGAACGAGCAGTACTTC. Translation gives CSAREGNEQYF.

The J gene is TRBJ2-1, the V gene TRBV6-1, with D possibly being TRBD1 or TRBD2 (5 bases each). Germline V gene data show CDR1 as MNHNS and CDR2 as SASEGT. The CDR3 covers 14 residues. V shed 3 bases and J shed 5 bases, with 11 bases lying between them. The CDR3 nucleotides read TGTGCCAGCAGTGATGTAGGGACCAACAATGAGCAGTTCTTC. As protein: CASSDVGTNNEQFF.

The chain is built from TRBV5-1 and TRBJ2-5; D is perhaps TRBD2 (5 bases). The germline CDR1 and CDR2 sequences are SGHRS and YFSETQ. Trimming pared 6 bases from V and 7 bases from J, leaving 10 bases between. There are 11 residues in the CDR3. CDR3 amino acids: CASNGEGTQYF. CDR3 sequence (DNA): TGCGCCAGCAACGGGGAAGGGACCCAGTACTTC.

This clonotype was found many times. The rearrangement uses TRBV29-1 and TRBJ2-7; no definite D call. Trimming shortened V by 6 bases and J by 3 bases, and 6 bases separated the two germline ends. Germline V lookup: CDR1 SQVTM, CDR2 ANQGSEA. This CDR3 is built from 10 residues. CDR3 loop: CSVGFYEQYF. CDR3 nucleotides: TGCAGCGTGGGATTCTACGAGCAGTACTTC.

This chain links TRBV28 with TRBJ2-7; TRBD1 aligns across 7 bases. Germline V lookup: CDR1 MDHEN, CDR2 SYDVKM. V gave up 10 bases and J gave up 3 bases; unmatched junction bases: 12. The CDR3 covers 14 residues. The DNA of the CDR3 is TGTGCCAACGGTCCTATCGGGACAGACTACGAGCAGTACTTC. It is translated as CANGPIGTDYEQYF.

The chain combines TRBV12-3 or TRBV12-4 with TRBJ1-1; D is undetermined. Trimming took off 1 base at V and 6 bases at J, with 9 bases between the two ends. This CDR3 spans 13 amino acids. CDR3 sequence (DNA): TGTGCCAGCAGTTTAGGTGGGGTCCCTGAAGCTTTCTTT. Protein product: CASSLGGVPEAFF.

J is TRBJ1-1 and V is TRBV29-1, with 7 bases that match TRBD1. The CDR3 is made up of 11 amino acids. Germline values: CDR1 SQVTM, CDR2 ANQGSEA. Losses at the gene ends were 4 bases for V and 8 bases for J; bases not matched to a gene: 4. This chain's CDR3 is CSVVTGREAFF. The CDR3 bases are TGCAGCGTTGTGACAGGGAGGGAAGCTTTCTTT.

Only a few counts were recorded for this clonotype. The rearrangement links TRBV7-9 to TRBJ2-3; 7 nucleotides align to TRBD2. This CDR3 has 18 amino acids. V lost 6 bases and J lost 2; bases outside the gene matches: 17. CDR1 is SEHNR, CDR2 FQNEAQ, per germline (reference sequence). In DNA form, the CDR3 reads TGTGCCAGCAGTTCCCCCCTTAAGCGCGGGAGTGACACAGATACGCAGTATTTT. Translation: CASSSPLKRGSDTDTQYF.

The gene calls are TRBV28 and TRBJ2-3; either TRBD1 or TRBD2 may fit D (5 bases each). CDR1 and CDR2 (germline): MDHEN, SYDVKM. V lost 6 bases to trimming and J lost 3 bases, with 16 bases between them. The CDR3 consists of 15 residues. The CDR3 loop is CASSLPGEGTDTQYF. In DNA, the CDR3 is TGTGCCAGCAGCCTACCCGGAGAGGGGACAGATACGCAGTATTTT.

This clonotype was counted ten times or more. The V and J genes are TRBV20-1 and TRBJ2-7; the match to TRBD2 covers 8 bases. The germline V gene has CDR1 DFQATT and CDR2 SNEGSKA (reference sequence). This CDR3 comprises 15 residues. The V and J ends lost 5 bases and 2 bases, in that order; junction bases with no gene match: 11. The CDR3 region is CSAPSSGSLAYEQYF. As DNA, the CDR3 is TGCAGTGCTCCCTCAAGCGGGAGCTTGGCCTACGAGCAGTACTTC.

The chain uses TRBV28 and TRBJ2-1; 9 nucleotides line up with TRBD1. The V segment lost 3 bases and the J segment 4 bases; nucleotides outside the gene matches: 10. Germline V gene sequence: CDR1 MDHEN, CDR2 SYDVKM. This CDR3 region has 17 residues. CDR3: CASSLVRRTGAYNEQFF. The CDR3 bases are TGTGCCAGCAGTTTGGTGAGACGGACAGGGGCATACAATGAGCAGTTCTTC.

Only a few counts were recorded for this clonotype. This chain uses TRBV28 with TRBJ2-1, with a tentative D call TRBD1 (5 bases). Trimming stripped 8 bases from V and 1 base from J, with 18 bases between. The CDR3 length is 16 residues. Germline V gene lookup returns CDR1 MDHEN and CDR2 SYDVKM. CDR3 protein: CASFDPGRQSYNEQFF. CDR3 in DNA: TGTGCCAGCTTTGACCCAGGGCGGCAATCCTACAATGAGCAGTTCTTC.

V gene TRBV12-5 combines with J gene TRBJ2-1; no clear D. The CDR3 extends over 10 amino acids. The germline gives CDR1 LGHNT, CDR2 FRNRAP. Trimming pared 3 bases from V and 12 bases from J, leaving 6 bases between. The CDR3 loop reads CASGLRPQFF. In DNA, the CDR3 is TGTGCTAGTGGTTTAAGGCCGCAGTTCTTC. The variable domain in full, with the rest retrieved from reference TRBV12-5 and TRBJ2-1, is DARVTQTPRHKVTEMGQEVTMRCQPILGHNTVFWYRQTMMQGLELLAYFRNRAPLDDSGMPKDRFSAEMPDATLATLKIQPSEPRDSAVYFCASGLRPQFFGPGTRLTVL.

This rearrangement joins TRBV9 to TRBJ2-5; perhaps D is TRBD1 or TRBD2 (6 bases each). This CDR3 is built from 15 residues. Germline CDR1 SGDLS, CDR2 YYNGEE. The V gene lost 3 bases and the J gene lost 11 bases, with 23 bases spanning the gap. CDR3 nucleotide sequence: TGTGCCAGCAGCGCCACCGGGGGCCCGGGGAATGAGCAGTACTTC. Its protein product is CASSATGGPGNEQYF. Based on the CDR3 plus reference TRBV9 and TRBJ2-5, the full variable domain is DSGVTQTPKHLITATGQRVTLRCSPRSGDLSVYWYQQSLDQGLQFLIQYYNGEERAKGNILERFSAQQFPDLHSELNLSSLELGDSALYFCASSATGGPGNEQYFGPGTRLLVL.

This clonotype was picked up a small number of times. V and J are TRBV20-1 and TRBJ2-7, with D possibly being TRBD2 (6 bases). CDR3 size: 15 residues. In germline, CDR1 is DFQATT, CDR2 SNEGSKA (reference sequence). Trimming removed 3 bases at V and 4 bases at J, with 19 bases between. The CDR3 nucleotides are TGCAGTGCTAGGGGCGGGGCCCCCCTGGGATACGAGCAGTACTTC. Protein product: CSARGGAPLGYEQYF.

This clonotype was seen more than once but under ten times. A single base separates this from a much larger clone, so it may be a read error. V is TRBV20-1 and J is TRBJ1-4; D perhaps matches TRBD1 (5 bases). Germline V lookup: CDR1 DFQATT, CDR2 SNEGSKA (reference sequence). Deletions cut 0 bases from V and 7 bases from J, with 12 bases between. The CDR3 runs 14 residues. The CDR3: CSARDYLRGEKLFF. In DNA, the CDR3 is TGCAGTGCTAGAGATTATCTGAGGGGTGAAAAACTGTTTTTT.

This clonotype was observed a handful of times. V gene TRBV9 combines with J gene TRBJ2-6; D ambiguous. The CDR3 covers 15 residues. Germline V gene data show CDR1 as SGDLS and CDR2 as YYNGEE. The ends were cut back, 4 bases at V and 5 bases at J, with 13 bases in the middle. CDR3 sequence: CASSPPPDWANVLTF. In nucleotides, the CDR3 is TGTGCCAGCAGCCCCCCCCCAGACTGGGCCAACGTCCTGACTTTC.

The chain's CDR3 is CASREETGQSGYTF. In nucleotides, the CDR3 is TGCGCCAGCAGAGAGGAGACAGGGCAAAGTGGCTACACCTTC. The chain combines TRBV5-1 with TRBJ1-2, with 7 bases that match TRBD1. With 5 bases clipped from V and 7 bases from J, the junction kept 11 bases outside the gene matches. This CDR3 has 14 amino acids. The germline gives CDR1 SGHRS, CDR2 YFSETQ.

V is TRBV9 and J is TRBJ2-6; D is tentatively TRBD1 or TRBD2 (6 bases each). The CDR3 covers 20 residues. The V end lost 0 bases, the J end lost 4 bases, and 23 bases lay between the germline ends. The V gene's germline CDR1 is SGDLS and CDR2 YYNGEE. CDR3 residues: CASSVELVGGRGGGANVLTF. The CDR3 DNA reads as TGTGCCAGCAGCGTAGAGCTGGTAGGTGGCAGGGGAGGAGGGGCCAACGTCCTGACTTTC.

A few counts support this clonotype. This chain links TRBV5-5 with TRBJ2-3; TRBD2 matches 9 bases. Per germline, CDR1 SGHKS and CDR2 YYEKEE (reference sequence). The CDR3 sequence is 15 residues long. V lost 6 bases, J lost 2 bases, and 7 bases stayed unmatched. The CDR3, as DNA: TGTGCCAGCAAGGATAGCGGGAGACCCACAGATACGCAGTATTTT. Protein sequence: CASKDSGRPTDTQYF.

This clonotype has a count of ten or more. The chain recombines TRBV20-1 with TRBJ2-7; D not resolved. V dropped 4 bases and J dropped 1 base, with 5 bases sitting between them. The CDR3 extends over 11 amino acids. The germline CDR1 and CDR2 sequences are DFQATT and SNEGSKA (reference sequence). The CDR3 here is CSAKESYEQYF. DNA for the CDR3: TGCAGTGCTAAGGAATCCTACGAGCAGTACTTC.

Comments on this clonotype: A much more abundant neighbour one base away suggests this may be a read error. The CDR3 nucleotides read TGTGCCAGCAGCTCGGTAGCGGGGCCGAGCTCCTACAATGAGCAGTACTTC. Amino acids: CASSSVAGPSSYNEQYF. The gene calls are TRBV7-3 and TRBJ2-1, with 8 bases lining up with TRBD2. The end of the DNA fits TRBJ2-7 better, so the J call may be wrong. The CDR3 has 17 residues. Germline loops: CDR1 SGHTA, CDR2 FQGTGA.